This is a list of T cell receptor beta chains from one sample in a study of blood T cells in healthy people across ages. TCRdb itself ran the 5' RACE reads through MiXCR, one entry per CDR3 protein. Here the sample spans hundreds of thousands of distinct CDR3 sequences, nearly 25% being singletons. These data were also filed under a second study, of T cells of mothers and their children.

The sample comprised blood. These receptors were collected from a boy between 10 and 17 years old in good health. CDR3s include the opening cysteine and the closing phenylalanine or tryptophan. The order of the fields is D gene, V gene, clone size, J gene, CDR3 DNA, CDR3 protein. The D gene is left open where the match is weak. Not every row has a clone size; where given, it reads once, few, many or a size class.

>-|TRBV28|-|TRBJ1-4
TGTGCCAGCAGTTCCGGACCTGAGGAAAAACTGTTTTTT
CASSSGPEEKLFF
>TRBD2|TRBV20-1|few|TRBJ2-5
TGCAGTGCTAGAGATAAGGGACTAGCGGGAGCCGGGGGGGAGACCCAGTACTTC
CSARDKGLAGAGGETQYF
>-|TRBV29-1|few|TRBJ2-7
TGCAGCGTTGCTAGGGGTCAGTCCTACGAGCAGTACTTC
CSVARGQSYEQYF
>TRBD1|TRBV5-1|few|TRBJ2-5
TGCGCCAGTGGGGGCCCGGGACAGGGTCAAGAGACCCAGTACTTC
CASGGPGQGQETQYF
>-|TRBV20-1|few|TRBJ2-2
TGCAGTGCCGCCAGTTGGACAGCCTATACCAAGGAGCTGTTTTTT
CSAASWTAYTKELFF
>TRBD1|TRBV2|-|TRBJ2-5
TGTGCCAGCAGTGACCCGGGACAGGGTGAAAGCGAGACCCAGTACTTC
CASSDPGQGESETQYF
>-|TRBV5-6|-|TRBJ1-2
TGTGCCAGCAGCTTGGGGCCATCTAACTATGGCTACACCTTC
CASSLGPSNYGYTF
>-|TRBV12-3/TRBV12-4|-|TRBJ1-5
TGTGCCAGCAGCACAGGGTTTCAGCCCCAGCATTTT
CASSTGFQPQHF
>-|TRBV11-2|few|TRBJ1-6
TGTGCCAGCAGCTTATCCCCCAGGGCAGGCTCACCCCTCCACTTT
CASSLSPRAGSPLHF
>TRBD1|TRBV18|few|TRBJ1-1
TGTGCCAGCTCGCCATTACAGGGGACGTCTGAAGCTTTCTTT
CASSPLQGTSEAFF
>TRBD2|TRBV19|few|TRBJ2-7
TGTGCCAGTACAGTAAGCGGGAGTGCCCTAAACGAGCAGTACTTC
CASTVSGSALNEQYF
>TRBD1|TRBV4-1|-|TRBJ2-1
TGCGCCAGCAGCCAAGCACCAGGGGGCAATGAGCAGTTCTTC
CASSQAPGGNEQFF
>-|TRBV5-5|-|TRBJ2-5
TGTGCCAGCAGCTTGGTATTGACTCAAGGGAGCGAGACCCAGTACTTC
CASSLVLTQGSETQYF
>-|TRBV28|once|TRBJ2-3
TGTGCCAGCAGGTCACTAGAGAGCACAGATACGCAGTATTTT
CASRSLESTDTQYF
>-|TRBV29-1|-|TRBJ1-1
TGCAGCACTTGGGAGTTGAACACTGAAGCTTTCTTT
CSTWELNTEAFF
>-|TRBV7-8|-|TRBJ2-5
TGTGCCAGCAGCTTTACGGGGATCTGGGAGACCCAGTACTTC
CASSFTGIWETQYF
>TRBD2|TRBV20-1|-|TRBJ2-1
TGCAGTGCTACGGGACTAGCGGGAGTACACGAGCAGTTCTTC
CSATGLAGVHEQFF
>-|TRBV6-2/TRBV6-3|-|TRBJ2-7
TGTGCCAGCACCGACGAGGGCCTCGAGCAGTACTTC
CASTDEGLEQYF
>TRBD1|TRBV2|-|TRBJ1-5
TGTGCCAGCAGCTTGGACAGGGGATATAGCAATCAGCCCCAGCATTTT
CASSLDRGYSNQPQHF
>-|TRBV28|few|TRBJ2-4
TGTGCCAGCAGTTTTGATCTAGCCAAAAACATTCAGTACTTC
CASSFDLAKNIQYF
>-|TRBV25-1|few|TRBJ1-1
TGTGCCAGCAGTGATCCCGGGAACACTGAAGCTTTCTTT
CASSDPGNTEAFF
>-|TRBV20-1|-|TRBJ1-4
TGCAGTGCTAGGGGCTCAGGGGCAACTAATGAAAAACTGTTTTTT
CSARGSGATNEKLFF
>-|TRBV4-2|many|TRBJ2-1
TGTGCCAGCAGCCTCCCGGGTAGACACAATGAGCAGTTCTTC
CASSLPGRHNEQFF
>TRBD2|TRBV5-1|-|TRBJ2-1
TGCGCCAGCAGCCAACTAGCGGGAGGGCCCCATGAGCAGTTCTTC
CASSQLAGGPHEQFF
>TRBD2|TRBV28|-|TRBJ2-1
TGTGCCAGCAGTTTAATCGACCCGCGGGGGAAATCCTACAATGAGCAGTTCTTC
CASSLIDPRGKSYNEQFF
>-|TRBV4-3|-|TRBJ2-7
TGCGCCAGCAGCCAAGAAAAGTTTAGCTCCTACGAGCAGTACTTC
CASSQEKFSSYEQYF